The 11 T cell receptor beta chains presented below share a single source sample, sequenced in a study of T cell responses to AZD1222 COVID-19 vaccine. Profiling relied on immunoSEQ multiplex PCR, and the TCRdb table lists in-frame clones only, not all of them. The sample includes 120,000 or so clones, 88% of them seen just once. Sequenced here: peripheral blood, sampled on day 0 of MenACWY control vaccination. The receptors come from an adult in good health.

The V call is TRBV7-9, the J call TRBJ1-6; maybe TRBD1 (5 bases). CDR3 length equals 15 residues. Trimming took 2 bases from V and 5 from J, leaving 10 bases between them. The germline CDR1 and CDR2 sequences are SEHNR and FQNEAQ (reference sequence). The DNA for the CDR3 is TGTGCCAGCAGCTTATTGGGAGGGGATAATTCACCCCTCCACTTT. It is translated as CASSLLGGDNSPLHF. The complete variable domain, with remaining parts taken from reference TRBV7-9 and TRBJ1-6, reads DTGVSQNPRHKITKRGQNVTFRCDPISEHNRLYWYRQTLGQGPEFLTYFQNEAQLEKSRLLSDRFSAERPKGSFSTLEIQRTEQGDSAMYLCASSLLGGDNSPLHFGNGTRLTVT.

The gene calls are TRBV29-1 and TRBJ2-7; D might be TRBD1 (6 bases). This CDR3 region has 12 residues. V gave up 7 bases and J gave up 5 bases, with 15 bases separating them. Per the germline V gene, CDR1 is SQVTM and CDR2 is ANQGSEA. In nucleotides, the CDR3 is TGCAGCGGGGGGCCCTGGGCCAACGAGCAGTACTTC. Translation: CSGGPWANEQYF.

Note on this clone: One junction end disagrees with the germline gene, perhaps due to a read error. The V gene is TRBV7-3, the J gene TRBJ1-3; tentative D call: TRBD1 (6 bases). The CDR3 covers 15 residues. Germline CDR1 SGHTA, CDR2 FQGTGA. CDR3 protein: CASSQARGPGNTIYF. The CDR3 nucleotides are TGTGCCAGCAGCCAGGCCCGGGGGCCTGGGAACACCATATATTTT.

The chain is built from TRBV7-3 and TRBJ2-3; 10 bases match TRBD2. This CDR3 has 18 residues. The trim removed 5 bases at V and 3 bases at J, leaving 14 bases unmatched. Germline values: CDR1 SGHTA, CDR2 FQGTGA. This CDR3 is CASSLLGAGGPRTDTQYF. CDR3 sequence (DNA): TGTGCCAGCAGCCTTCTCGGAGCGGGAGGGCCTAGGACAGATACGCAGTATTTT.

The rearrangement joins TRBV7-9 to TRBJ1-1; 8 nucleotides line up with TRBD1. Germline V lookup: CDR1 SEHNR, CDR2 FQNEAQ (reference sequence). V lost 3 bases, J lost 5 bases, and 11 bases stayed unmatched. The CDR3 is 16 residues long. The CDR3 here is CASSFGNNRGRTEAFF. In DNA form, the CDR3 reads TGTGCCAGCAGCTTCGGGAACAACAGGGGGAGAACTGAAGCTTTCTTT.

The chain is built from TRBV15 and TRBJ2-5; D call uncertain. Germline CDR1 and CDR2: LNHNV and YYDKDF (reference sequence). The CDR3 consists of 12 residues. V shed 0 bases and J shed 5 bases, with 4 bases lying between them. The CDR3 sequence: CATSRDEETQYF. CDR3 bases: TGTGCCACCAGCAGAGATGAGGAGACCCAGTACTTC. The full variable domain, with the rest looked up from reference TRBV15 and TRBJ2-5, is DAMVIQNPRYQVTQFGKPVTLSCSQTLNHNVMYWYQQKSSQAPKLLFHYYDKDFNNEADTPDNFQSRRPNTSFCFLDIRSPGLGDTAMYLCATSRDEETQYFGPGTRLLVL.

The rearrangement joins TRBV7-2 to TRBJ2-7; the D gene is possibly TRBD2 (5 bases). V lost 5 bases to trimming and J lost 2 bases, with 16 bases between them. CDR1 and CDR2 (germline): SGHTA, FQGNSA. The CDR3 is made up of 15 amino acids. CDR3 in DNA: TGTGCCAGCAGCCAGAGGGCAGGCCCGACCTACGAGCAGTACTTC. Translation: CASSQRAGPTYEQYF.

In this sample, this clone turned up once. The genes are TRBV21-1 and TRBJ2-1; the tabulated D call, TRBD2, remains unverified against the DNA. TRBV21-1 is a documented pseudogene. The CDR3 length is 16 residues. The DNA of the CDR3 is TGTGCCAGCAGCAAAGGGAGTGCTAGCGGGAGGGGTGAGCAGTTCTTC. Residues: CASSKGSASGRGEQFF.

This clone was observed a single time. The chain carries TRBV27 and TRBJ1-1; a weak D match, TRBD1 (5 bases). CDR1 and CDR2 (germline): MNHEY, SMNVEV (reference sequence). CDR3 length: 13 residues. The V gene lost 10 bases and the J gene lost 1 base, with 13 bases spanning the gap. CDR3 amino acids: CATRGAGNTEAFF. The CDR3 DNA sequence: TGTGCCACCCGCGGGGCGGGGAACACTGAAGCTTTCTTT.

This chain joins TRBV7-9 and TRBJ2-3; TRBD1 matches 10 bases. Germline V gene sequence: CDR1 SEHNR, CDR2 FQNEAQ (reference sequence). With V trimmed by 5 bases and J by 5 bases, 7 bases remained unmatched. The CDR3 covers 15 residues. CDR3 DNA: TGTGCCAGCAGCAATAGACAGGGGGCAATAGATACGCAGTATTTT. This gives the protein CASSNRQGAIDTQYF.

V is TRBV3-1 (or the pseudogene TRBV3-2) and J is TRBJ1-3; D unresolved. The CDR3 runs to 16 residues. V dropped 0 bases and J dropped 3 bases, with 12 bases sitting between them. The germline V gene encodes CDR1 LGHDT and CDR2 YNNKEL (reference sequence). The CDR3 DNA reads as TGTGCCAGCAGCCAAGATTCGGGGTTCTTTGGAAACACCATATATTTT. Amino acids: CASSQDSGFFGNTIYF.